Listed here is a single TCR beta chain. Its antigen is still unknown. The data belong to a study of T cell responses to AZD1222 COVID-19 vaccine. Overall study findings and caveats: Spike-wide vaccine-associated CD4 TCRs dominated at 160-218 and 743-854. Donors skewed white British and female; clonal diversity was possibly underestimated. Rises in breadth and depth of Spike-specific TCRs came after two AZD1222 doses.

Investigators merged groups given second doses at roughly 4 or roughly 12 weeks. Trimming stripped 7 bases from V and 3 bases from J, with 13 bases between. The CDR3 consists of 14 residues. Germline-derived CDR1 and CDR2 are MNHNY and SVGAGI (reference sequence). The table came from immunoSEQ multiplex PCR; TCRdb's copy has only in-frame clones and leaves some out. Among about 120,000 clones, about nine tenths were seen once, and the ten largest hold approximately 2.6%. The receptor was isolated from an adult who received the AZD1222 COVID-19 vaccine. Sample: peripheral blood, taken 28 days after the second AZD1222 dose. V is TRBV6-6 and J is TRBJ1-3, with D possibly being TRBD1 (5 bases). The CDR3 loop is CASTPPGGGNTIYF. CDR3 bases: TGTGCCAGCACCCCCCCGGGGGGTGGAAACACCATATATTTT.